The next 20 T cell receptor beta chains were all read from a single sample in a study of shared clonotypes between healthy human individuals. Clones were sequenced by immunoSEQ multiplex PCR, and TCRdb holds only the in-frame ones, with some missing. This table has approximately 2,000,000 clones, just under 95% appearing once. Sequenced material: naive CD4+ T cells from PBMCs. The subset denotes: CD45RA+ positively selected. The receptors derive from a young man in good health. Some clones in this sample may be carry-over from other donors' samples.

The rearrangement joins TRBV20-1 to TRBJ2-1, with D tentatively TRBD2 (6 bases). V lost 3 bases and J 12 bases, leaving 12 bases between the germline ends. Germline CDR1 is DFQATT and CDR2 is SNEGSKA (reference sequence). This CDR3 is built from 11 residues. In DNA form, the CDR3 reads TGCAGTGCTAGTAATGCGGGGAGGCAGTTCTTC. It codes for CSASNAGRQFF.

The V gene is TRBV2, the J gene TRBJ2-7; 8 bases are a match to TRBD1. The V and J ends lost 8 bases and 5 bases, in that order; junction bases with no gene match: 5. Germline CDR1 reads SNHLY; CDR2 reads FYNNEI. This CDR3 has 12 residues. The CDR3 DNA reads as TGTGCCAGCGAGAACAGGGGGGACGAGCAGTACTTC. As protein: CASENRGDEQYF.

V is TRBV7-7 and J is TRBJ2-3; TRBD2 might be the D (5 bases). V was cut by 6 bases and J by 0 bases, with 7 bases left in between. The CDR3 contains 13 residues. Germline V CDR1 and CDR2: SSHAT, FNYEAQ (reference sequence). CDR3 region: CASRAASTDTQYF. In DNA, the CDR3 is TGTGCCAGCAGAGCGGCTAGCACAGATACGCAGTATTTT.

This chain connects TRBV7-8 to TRBJ2-2; possibly TRBD2 for D (6 bases). This CDR3 has 16 residues. CDR1 and CDR2 (germline): SGHVS, FQNEAQ. Trimming removed 4 bases from V and 6 bases from J, with 18 bases in between. The CDR3 protein is CASSSQRVAIAGELFF. The CDR3 coding sequence is TGTGCCAGCAGCTCCCAGCGGGTTGCCATCGCCGGGGAGCTGTTTTTT.

The sample holds one count of this clone. The chain uses TRBV18 and TRBJ1-1; possible D gene TRBD1, 5 bases. The V end lost 8 bases, the J end lost 1 base, and 14 bases lay between the germline ends. Germline CDR1 and CDR2: KGHSH and LQKENI. The CDR3 consists of 14 residues. The CDR3 region has the DNA TGTGCCAGCCAAACCCGTACAGGGAACACTGAAGCTTTCTTT. This gives the protein CASQTRTGNTEAFF.

This clone was counted once. This same CDR3 is encoded by further DNA sequences in the sample. The chain joins TRBV5-1 to TRBJ2-2, with TRBD1 matching over 11 bases. CDR3 length: 15 residues. Trimming cost V 2 bases and J 4 bases; bases outside gene matches: 1. In germline, CDR1 is SGHRS, CDR2 YFSETQ. The CDR3 DNA is TGCGCCAGCAGCTTAGGGACAGGGGGCACCGGGGAGCTGTTTTTT. Protein: CASSLGTGGTGELFF. The variable domain in full, with the rest retrieved from reference TRBV5-1 and TRBJ2-2, is KAGVTQTPRYLIKTRGQQVTLSCSPISGHRSVSWYQQTPGQGLQFLFEYFSETQRNKGNFPGRFSGRQFSNSRSEMNVSTLELGDSALYLCASSLGTGGTGELFFGEGSRLTVL.

The genes are TRBV4-3 and TRBJ2-1; 10 nucleotides agree with TRBD2. The length of the CDR3 is 18 residues. With V trimmed by 1 base and J by 4 bases, 10 bases remained unmatched. CDR1 is LGHNA, CDR2 YSLEER, per germline. CDR3 nucleotide sequence: TGCGCCAGCAGCCAAGGAGTCTCAGCGGGAGGGCCTTACAATGAGCAGTTCTTC. Translated: CASSQGVSAGGPYNEQFF.

As DNA, the CDR3 is TGTGCCAGCAGGGGTAGCGGGGAGCCCTTTTACGAGCAGTACTTC. Translated, it gives CASRGSGEPFYEQYF. This sequence joins TRBV2 and TRBJ2-7, with TRBD2 matching over 8 bases. The germline V gene has CDR1 SNHLY and CDR2 FYNNEI. The CDR3 sequence is 15 residues long. J lost 4 bases, V lost 6 bases, and 11 bases had no gene match. The whole variable domain, remainder taken from reference TRBV2 and TRBJ2-7, is EPEVTQTPSHQVTQMGQEVILRCVPISNHLYFYWYRQILGQKVEFLVSFYNNEISEKSEIFDDQFSVERPDGSNFTLKIRSTKLEDSAMYFCASRGSGEPFYEQYFGPGTRLTVT.

The genes are TRBV11-1 and TRBJ2-2, with D possibly TRBD2 on 6 matching bases. This CDR3 has 17 residues. With 6 bases removed from V and 0 bases from J, the gap between germline ends came to 17 bases. The V gene's germline CDR1 is SGHAT and CDR2 FQDESV (reference sequence). The CDR3 spells CASRIYSGAANTGELFF. CDR3 coding DNA: TGTGCCAGCAGAATATATTCGGGAGCGGCGAACACCGGGGAGCTGTTTTTT.

The J gene is TRBJ1-6, the V gene TRBV5-6, with TRBD1 identical over 9 bases. After removal of 1 base from V and 8 bases from J, the junction contained 7 bases not matched to a gene. Germline CDR1 is SGHDT and CDR2 is YYEEEE. There are 16 residues in the CDR3. CDR3 sequence reads: CASSLLGTGMDSPLHF. The DNA for the CDR3 is TGTGCCAGCAGCTTGCTCGGGACAGGGATGGATTCACCCCTCCACTTT.

This chain joins TRBV4-2 and TRBJ2-1; tentative D call: TRBD2 (5 bases). Trimming stripped 0 bases from V and 2 bases from J, with 11 bases between. This CDR3 has 16 residues. Germline V gives CDR1 LGHNA, CDR2 YNFKEQ. CDR3 DNA sequence: TGTGCCAGCAGCCAAGAAGTCCCCGGGGCCTACAATGAGCAGTTCTTC. Protein: CASSQEVPGAYNEQFF.

The rearrangement joins TRBV5-1 to TRBJ2-5; D gene uncertain. The CDR3 totals 12 residues. V lost 5 bases to trimming and J lost 4 bases, with 9 bases between them. Germline loops: CDR1 SGHRS, CDR2 YFSETQ. This CDR3 is CASSISGETQYF. The CDR3 bases are TGCGCCAGCAGTATAAGTGGAGAGACCCAGTACTTC.

Of note for this clone: One base away lies a much larger clone, so this may be a sequencing read error. The chain uses TRBV6-5 and TRBJ2-7, with 9 positions matching TRBD1. The CDR3 totals 15 residues. The V gene's germline CDR1 is MNHEY and CDR2 SVGAGI. CDR3 region: CASSQWDREATVLDF. The CDR3 DNA is TGTGCCAGCAGTCAATGGGACAGGGAGGCTACGGTGCTTGACTTC.

This CDR3 is CASSSSIRLQFF. CDR3 DNA sequence: TGTGCCAGCAGTTCATCTATCCGATTGCAGTTCTTC. The gene calls are TRBV28 and TRBJ2-1; D is unclear. Trimming took 4 bases from V and 12 from J, leaving 13 bases between them. Germline assignment: CDR1 MDHEN and CDR2 SYDVKM. This CDR3 contains 12 residues.

The chain couples TRBV15 to TRBJ1-1; D is unclear. This CDR3 has 12 residues. The V gene lost 3 bases and the J gene lost 5 bases, with 7 bases spanning the gap. Germline V CDR1 and CDR2: LNHNV, YYDKDF (reference sequence). CDR3 region: CATSRSRTEAFF. The CDR3 DNA follows: TGTGCCACCAGCAGGAGTCGGACTGAAGCTTTCTTT.

The chain employs TRBV5-1 and TRBJ1-2, with TRBD1 matching over 7 bases. The CDR3 spans 16 residues. Germline loops: CDR1 SGHRS, CDR2 YFSETQ. Trimming took 4 bases from V and 0 from J; bases not matched to a gene: 9. CDR3 protein: CASSQGQSSTNYGYTF. The DNA of the CDR3 is TGCGCCAGCAGCCAGGGACAGAGCTCTACTAACTATGGCTACACCTTC.

For this clone: Distinct nucleotide sequences in the sample also encode this CDR3. The CDR3 nucleotides read TGCGCCAGCAGCCCAGGACAGACCAACTATGGCTACACCTTC. Its protein product is CASSPGQTNYGYTF. The rearrangement uses TRBV5-1 and TRBJ1-2; possibly TRBD1 for D (6 bases). V lost 4 bases, J lost 2 bases, and 12 bases lay in between. Looked up from germline, CDR1 is SGHRS and CDR2 is YFSETQ. The CDR3 has 14 amino acids.

Note on this clone: This sample also contains other DNA sequences that code for the same CDR3. The J gene is TRBJ2-7, the V gene TRBV30; TRBD1 agrees at 7 bases. J lost 2 bases, V lost 1 base, and 8 bases had no gene match. This CDR3 has 15 residues. The V gene's germline CDR1 is GTSNPN and CDR2 SVGIG (reference sequence). The CDR3 loop is CAWSGLGDRAYEQYF. CDR3 coding DNA: TGTGCCTGGAGTGGGTTGGGGGACAGAGCCTACGAGCAGTACTTC. Drawing the rest from reference TRBV30 and TRBJ2-7, the complete variable domain is SQTIHQWPATLVQPVGSPLSLECTVEGTSNPNLYWYRQAAGRGLQLLFYSVGIGQISSEVPQNLSASRPQDRQFILSSKKLLLSDSGFYLCAWSGLGDRAYEQYFGPGTRLTVT.

The V gene is TRBV7-2, the J gene TRBJ2-1; D gene ambiguous. V was clipped by 2 bases and J by 1 base, with 9 bases between them. This CDR3 comprises 15 residues. Germline V lookup: CDR1 SGHTA, CDR2 FQGNSA. CDR3 coding DNA: TGTGCCAGCAGCTTATATGGGGTGTCCTACAATGAGCAGTTCTTC. Protein: CASSLYGVSYNEQFF.

V usage is TRBV9 and J usage is TRBJ2-3, with D uncertain. Germline loops: CDR1 SGDLS, CDR2 YYNGEE. CDR3 length equals 14 residues. V lost 5 bases to trimming and J lost 4 bases, with 14 bases between them. The chain's CDR3 is CASSVKGSPDTQYF. The DNA for the CDR3 is TGTGCCAGCAGTGTCAAAGGGTCGCCAGATACGCAGTATTTT.